The T cell receptor beta chain described here comes from a study of T cells in Graves' hyperthyroidism and ophthalmopathy (dated by TCRdb to between 2018 and 2020). Background for the entire study: Peripheral blood samples were taken at initial diagnosis, before any treatment was given. According to the paper, TCR Vbeta CDR3 sequencing was carried out on over 130 peripheral blood samples, which came from under 50 ophthalmopathy, around 74 hyperthyroidism and some 17 progressor patients. For training and testing, the 100 or so patients in the discovery cohort were randomly divided in a 7:3 ratio. Following sampling, methimazole starting at 30 mg daily was given to hyperthyroidism patients, and high-dose intravenous methylprednisolone was given to ophthalmopathy patients. Prospective prediction of ophthalmopathy was tested in an independent validation cohort of approximately 18 hyperthyroidism patients and 17 patients who later progressed to ophthalmopathy. A discovery cohort of approximately 97 patients, roughly 45 with Graves' ophthalmopathy and over 55 with stable Graves' hyperthyroidism, was used to find distinguishing TCR V-J signatures. In six Graves' hyperthyroidism patients, the study also compared T-cell repertoires from thyroid tissue with T-cell repertoires from blood. Points the paper makes about the study in general: Blood samples also contained most of the expanded thyroid clonotypes (frequency above 0.001), which suggests that blood repertoires may reflect thyroid immune responses. Sample size was not statistically predetermined, and blinding of investigators to group allocation was not performed. In validation, the model predicted progression to ophthalmopathy with over 65% sensitivity and roughly 72% specificity, a median of 6.5 months before onset. Ophthalmopathy was separated from stable hyperthyroidism by a 13 V-J signature model, with just over 85% sensitivity and 81% to 83% specificity obtained in cross-validation and 80%/75% obtained in testing.

Graves' hyperthyroidism was defined as stable when no progression to ophthalmopathy occurred over 18 months of follow-up. Hyperthyroidism patients were aged 18 to 65 years and newly diagnosed, with disease duration of less than 2 months. Any patient with an uncontrolled infection, another autoimmune disease, pregnancy or lactation was excluded. Diagnoses were established on the basis of clinical symptoms, serum thyroxine and TRAb, thyroid ultrasound, and orbital computed tomography. PBMCs were isolated from around 10 ml of fresh peripheral blood by Ficoll-Paque density gradient centrifugation. Total RNA was extracted with Trizol reagent, and quality was checked on an Agilent 2100 Bioanalyzer. The TCR beta CDR3 regions were amplified from the RNA transcripts. The TCR CDR3 was subjected to a first round of RT-PCR using the HTBI primer set and the Qiagen OneStep RT-PCR kit. A second multiplex PCR round built the libraries, followed by size selection and purification. Libraries were sequenced paired-end with 100 bp reads on an Illumina HiSeq2000. For the original study's pipeline: SOAPnuke was used to process the raw data, throwing out any read that contained adapters or uncalled bases, had a mean Phred below 15, or lacked an exact constant-primer or identifier match. COPE v1.2.5 was used to merge high-quality paired reads, and clonotypes were defined as unique nucleotide sequences. MiTCR v1.1 was used to align the clonotypes against IMGT TRBV, TRBD and TRBJ reference segments. Only V-J combinations with frequency above 0.0001, covering about 99% of repertoires, were analysed. The TCS score was defined as F50 (clonal expansion) divided by E x V (chaos), with BLOSUM62-based TCRdist calculated between CDR3 peptides within each V-J. Welch's t-statistics and random forest reduced 514 V-J features to 13, which were used in a naive Bayes classifier (R e1071). TCRdb redid the processing of the public reads, applying fastp at Q25 and MiXCR, and retained in-frame beta chains. Rows merge per CDR3 protein into single entries with the most common DNA and genes. The V and J calls and clone size come from TCRdb's table, not from the authors' own analysis. The sample table records more than 550,000 distinct CDR3 sequences; 15% to 20% of these occur just once. The leading ten clones occupy around 16% of the sample.

For this clonotype: The clone's antigen remains unknown. No much larger clone is present one base from it, and per-base qualities are unavailable.

Sequenced: blood. This sequence was found in a man aged 45-65 years with Graves' hyperthyroidism.

The CDR3 here reads CAISGGTSGPTDTQYF. In nucleotides, the sequence is TGTGCCATCAGTGGAGGAACTAGCGGACCCACAGATACGCAGTATTTT. The chain is assembled from TRBV10-3 and TRBJ2-3, with 8 middle bases fitting TRBD2. Trimming removed 4 bases from V and 2 bases from J; the gene matches leave 8 bases unexplained. Its CDR3 holds 16 amino acids, cysteine through phenylalanine. CDR3 DNA is the only sequence kept; it has 48 bases, read in frame from the first base. CDR1 and CDR2 are drawn from the germline V gene: ENHRY, SYGVKD.